The 17 T cell receptor beta chains reported below all come from one sample, sequenced in a study of blood T cell repertoires in COVID-19. Profiled with immunoSEQ multiplex PCR; TCRdb holds only in-frame clones, not every one. Among hundreds of thousands of clones listed, approximately 83% were seen once. Sequencing was done on a sample of peripheral blood. Receptors originate from a woman aged 30 to 39 with COVID-19, enrolled during active disease.

The V and J genes are TRBV13 and TRBJ2-1; 10 bases line up with TRBD2. CDR3 length equals 16 residues. Germline V gene sequence: CDR1 PRHDT, CDR2 FYEKMQ (reference sequence). J lost 0 bases, V lost 5 bases, and 4 bases had no gene match. The DNA of the CDR3 is TGTGCCAGCAGCGGTGGACTAGCGGCCTCCTACAATGAGCAGTTCTTC. Protein product: CASSGGLAASYNEQFF.

CDR3: CASSPVGGRGGTAEAFF. The CDR3 nucleotides are TGTGCCAGCAGCCCGGTAGGAGGACGGGGGGGTACGGCTGAAGCTTTCTTT. The rearrangement links TRBV7-9 to TRBJ1-1; possibly TRBD1 for D (5 bases). Germline V gives CDR1 SEHNR, CDR2 FQNEAQ (reference sequence). CDR3 length equals 17 residues. Trimming removed 5 bases from V and 6 bases from J, with 25 bases in between.

This chain connects TRBV18 to TRBJ2-7; 9 positions agree with TRBD2. V shed 4 bases, J shed 1 base, and the junction held 5 bases outside the gene matches. CDR3 length equals 15 residues. Germline V gene sequence: CDR1 KGHSH, CDR2 LQKENI. The CDR3 DNA is TGTGCCAGCTCACGAGGTCTAGCGGGGTCCTACGAGCAGTACTTC. Residues: CASSRGLAGSYEQYF.

The chain is built from TRBV4-2 and TRBJ2-3; D is unresolved. V lost 4 bases, J lost 0 bases, and 14 bases lay in between. Germline V gene lookup returns CDR1 LGHNA and CDR2 YNFKEQ. The CDR3 spans 16 residues. As DNA, the CDR3 is TGTGCCAGCAGCCTTGAACCCGGCGGAAGCACAGATACGCAGTATTTT. Its protein is CASSLEPGGSTDTQYF.

V is TRBV19 and J is TRBJ2-7; TRBD2 is a possible D gene (5 bases). Germline assignment: CDR1 LNHDA and CDR2 SQIVND (reference sequence). This CDR3 spans 15 amino acids. V lost 3 bases to trimming and J lost 5 bases, with 17 bases between them. CDR3 region: CASSIAVVAGNEQYF. The CDR3 coding sequence is TGTGCCAGTAGTATTGCCGTCGTTGCGGGCAACGAGCAGTACTTC.

This CDR3 reads CASSQGQTGNTIYF. DNA for the CDR3: TGTGCCAGCTCTCAGGGACAGACTGGAAACACCATATATTTT. The chain uses TRBV18 and TRBJ1-3; 7 nucleotides agree with TRBD1. V shed 6 bases, J shed 2 bases, and the junction held 4 bases outside the gene matches. The germline gives CDR1 KGHSH, CDR2 LQKENI. CDR3 length: 14 amino acids.

The rearrangement uses TRBV2 and TRBJ1-2; no reliable D call. Germline CDR1 reads SNHLY; CDR2 reads FYNNEI. This CDR3 is 14 amino acids long. V was clipped by 6 bases and J by 4 bases, with 15 bases between them. CDR3 in DNA: TGTGCCAGCAGGGAGGAGGGAAGGAGCTATGGCTACACCTTC. Encoded protein: CASREEGRSYGYTF.

In its sample, this clone was seen a few times. The V call is TRBV5-1, the J call TRBJ1-1; a weak D match, TRBD1 (5 bases). CDR3 size: 12 residues. The V and J ends lost 2 bases and 5 bases respectively, with 7 bases between them. Germline assignment: CDR1 SGHRS and CDR2 YFSETQ. The CDR3 nucleotides read TGCGCCAGCAGCTTACGGGGGACTGAAGCTTTCTTT. Protein sequence: CASSLRGTEAFF. The full variable domain, rest sourced from reference TRBV5-1 and TRBJ1-1, is KAGVTQTPRYLIKTRGQQVTLSCSPISGHRSVSWYQQTPGQGLQFLFEYFSETQRNKGNFPGRFSGRQFSNSRSEMNVSTLELGDSALYLCASSLRGTEAFFGQGTRLTVV.

The table lists this clone with a few counts. The chain links TRBV5-4 to TRBJ2-3, with D unclear. CDR1 and CDR2 (germline): SGHNT, YYREEE (reference sequence). This CDR3 region has 13 residues. V was cut by 1 base and J by 0 bases, with 3 bases left in between. The CDR3 is CASSLTSTDTQYF. For the CDR3, the DNA is TGTGCCAGCAGCTTGACTAGCACAGATACGCAGTATTTT. The entire variable domain, with the rest obtained from reference TRBV5-4 and TRBJ2-3, is as follows: ETGVTQSPTHLIKTRGQQVTLRCSSQSGHNTVSWYQQALGQGPQFIFQYYREEENGRGNFPPRFSGLQFPNYSSELNVNALELDDSALYLCASSLTSTDTQYFGPGTRLTVL.

This clone was detected only once. V is TRBV5-1 and J is TRBJ1-4, with TRBD1 identical over 10 bases. CDR3 length: 15 amino acids. CDR1 is SGHRS, CDR2 YFSETQ, per germline. Unmatched junction bases numbered 5, after V lost 4 bases and J lost 5 bases. The CDR3: CASSRDRGNNEKLFF. The CDR3 bases are TGCGCCAGCAGCCGGGACAGGGGTAACAATGAAAAACTGTTTTTT.

This clone was counted only a few times. The rearrangement links TRBV19 to TRBJ1-1; D is uncertain. Germline lookup yields CDR1 LNHDA and CDR2 SQIVND (reference sequence). V lost 6 bases and J lost 0, with 14 bases in between. The CDR3 is 15 amino acids. This chain's CDR3 is CASRSADSMNTEAFF. DNA for the CDR3: TGTGCCAGTAGAAGCGCAGACTCCATGAACACTGAAGCTTTCTTT.

The chain couples TRBV16 to TRBJ1-2; D remains ambiguous. The CDR3 loop spans 15 amino acids. Germline CDR1 and CDR2: KGHSY and FQNENV. V was cut by 3 bases and J by 6 bases, with 17 bases left in between. The CDR3 bases are TGTGCCAGCAGCCAGCAAACGGGTGGCCCCCATGGCTACACCTTC. Its translation: CASSQQTGGPHGYTF.

This sequence joins TRBV5-1 and TRBJ1-1; D is perhaps TRBD1 (6 bases). CDR3 length: 15 amino acids. The germline V gene encodes CDR1 SGHRS and CDR2 YFSETQ. V was pared by 1 base and J by 6 bases, with 16 bases between. The CDR3 region is CASSLNGRGRSEAFF. As DNA, the CDR3 is TGCGCCAGCAGCTTGAATGGCAGGGGACGGTCTGAAGCTTTCTTT.

This rearrangement joins TRBV2 to TRBJ2-1; perhaps TRBD1 as D (5 bases). Deletions cut 6 bases from V and 9 bases from J, with 15 bases between. CDR1 is SNHLY, CDR2 FYNNEI, per germline. The CDR3 sequence is 13 residues long. CDR3 DNA sequence: TGTGCCAGCAGCTTCCAACGGCAGGGTGAGCAGTTCTTC. This codes for CASSFQRQGEQFF.

The chain links TRBV7-2 to TRBJ2-2; tentative D call: TRBD1 (5 bases). The germline V gene encodes CDR1 SGHTA and CDR2 FQGNSA. Trimming left V 0 bases short and J 0 bases short, with 14 bases between. The CDR3 covers 18 residues. CDR3 in amino acids: CASSLAPRGQANTGELFF. CDR3 DNA sequence: TGTGCCAGCAGCTTAGCGCCAAGGGGCCAGGCGAACACCGGGGAGCTGTTTTTT.

The J gene is TRBJ1-2, the V gene TRBV5-1; D is perhaps TRBD1 (5 bases). Per germline, CDR1 SGHRS and CDR2 YFSETQ. Trimming took 1 base from V and 4 from J, leaving 14 bases between them. The CDR3 covers 15 residues. CDR3 coding DNA: TGCGCCAGCAGCTTGACGATGGGGGGTAGCTATGGCTACACCTTC. As protein: CASSLTMGGSYGYTF.

The V call is TRBV11-2, the J call TRBJ2-7, with 12 nucleotides matching TRBD2. The CDR3 totals 16 residues. The J segment lost 2 bases and the V segment lost 5 bases, leaving 7 bases of the junction unmatched. Germline V CDR1 and CDR2: SGHAT, FQNNGV. The CDR3 region is CASSTRTSGTPYEQYF. The CDR3 nucleotides read TGTGCCAGCAGCACCCGGACTAGCGGGACCCCCTACGAGCAGTACTTC.